Listed here are 18 T cell receptor beta chains from one sample, sequenced in a study of blood T cell repertoires in COVID-19. This table comes from immunoSEQ multiplex PCR, and its TCRdb copy is limited to in-frame clones, with some not included. The repertoire holds roughly 330,000 clones, with roughly 89% as singletons. Material: peripheral blood. These receptors all come from a man aged 25 to 40 with COVID-19, enrolled during active disease.

With respect to this clone: Other DNA variants within this sample encode the same CDR3. The J gene is TRBJ1-2, the V gene TRBV3-1 (or the pseudogene TRBV3-2); no definite D call. V lost 2 bases and J 4 bases, leaving 8 bases between the germline ends. Germline V CDR1 and CDR2: LGHDT, YNNKEL (reference sequence). The CDR3 has 13 residues. The CDR3 loop is CASSQPPGYGYTF. In nucleotides, the CDR3 is TGTGCCAGCAGCCAACCGCCAGGCTATGGCTACACCTTC.

The rearrangement joins TRBV10-3 to TRBJ2-7, with 8 bases lining up with TRBD1. J lost 4 bases, V lost 3 bases, and 8 bases had no gene match. This CDR3 spans 15 amino acids. Per the germline V gene, CDR1 is ENHRY and CDR2 is SYGVKD. CDR3 loop: CAISDKDRAAYEQYF. The CDR3 DNA sequence: TGTGCCATCAGTGACAAGGACAGGGCCGCTTACGAGCAGTACTTC.

The chain links TRBV7-9 to TRBJ2-1, with 7 bases that match TRBD2. Trimming took 5 bases from V and 3 from J; bases not matched to a gene: 4. Germline lookup yields CDR1 SEHNR and CDR2 FQNEAQ (reference sequence). The CDR3 runs to 14 residues. CDR3: CASSPSSGYNEQFF. The DNA of the CDR3 is TGTGCCAGCAGCCCCTCTAGCGGCTACAATGAGCAGTTCTTC. The full variable domain, rest sourced from reference TRBV7-9 and TRBJ2-1, is DTGVSQNPRHKITKRGQNVTFRCDPISEHNRLYWYRQTLGQGPEFLTYFQNEAQLEKSRLLSDRFSAERPKGSFSTLEIQRTEQGDSAMYLCASSPSSGYNEQFFGPGTRLTVL.

V is TRBV10-3 and J is TRBJ2-4; 10 positions match TRBD1. CDR3 size: 16 residues. V trimming: 3 bases; J trimming: 4 bases; junction bases outside the gene matches: 6. Germline V gene lookup returns CDR1 ENHRY and CDR2 SYGVKD. The CDR3 DNA sequence: TGTGCCATCAGTGACATGGGGACAGGGGCTAAAAACATTCAGTACTTC. Its protein product is CAISDMGTGAKNIQYF.

The CDR3 sequence: CASSSPLSGSSYNEQFF. CDR3 nucleotide sequence: TGTGCCAGCAGTTCACCCCTTAGCGGGAGCTCCTACAATGAGCAGTTCTTC. The rearrangement uses TRBV28 and TRBJ2-1; TRBD2 matches 9 bases. CDR1 MDHEN and CDR2 SYDVKM come from the germline V gene. CDR3 length: 17 amino acids. V trimming: 4 bases; J trimming: 0 bases; junction bases outside the gene matches: 7.

The chain uses TRBV28 and TRBJ1-5; 8 nucleotides match TRBD1. The germline CDR1 and CDR2 sequences are MDHEN and SYDVKM. V gave up 8 bases and J gave up 3 bases; unmatched junction bases: 6. The CDR3 has 14 amino acids. The CDR3 nucleotides read TGTGCCAGCGGGACAGGTCCCCTCAATCAGCCCCAGCATTTT. It specifies CASGTGPLNQPQHF.

The chain employs TRBV5-1 and TRBJ2-7; a possible D gene is TRBD1 (5 bases). V gave up 4 bases and J gave up 7 bases, with 21 bases separating them. Germline V CDR1 and CDR2: SGHRS, YFSETQ. The CDR3 spans 15 residues. The DNA of the CDR3 is TGCGCCAGCAGCCTCCCGACAGTTTGGGATAATGAGCAGTACTTC. This sequence encodes CASSLPTVWDNEQYF.

The rearrangement links TRBV28 to TRBJ2-7; weak D call: TRBD2 (6 bases). CDR1 is MDHEN, CDR2 SYDVKM, per germline. CDR3 length: 13 amino acids. The V and J ends lost 6 bases and 3 bases respectively, with 12 bases between them. In nucleotides, the CDR3 is TGTGCCAGCAGCAACCCGGACTACTACGAGCAGTACTTC. Protein: CASSNPDYYEQYF.

This chain connects TRBV28 to TRBJ2-1, with 9 bases lining up with TRBD2. Trimming removed 3 bases from V and 3 bases from J; junction bases left unmatched: 21. Germline V lookup: CDR1 MDHEN, CDR2 SYDVKM. The CDR3 has 21 amino acids. The CDR3, as DNA: TGTGCCAGCAGTTTTAGTAGCGGGGGCCTTGTAGGGTCCCCAGTCTACAATGAGCAGTTCTTC. Its translation: CASSFSSGGLVGSPVYNEQFF.

This chain joins TRBV14 and TRBJ1-2; D unclear. The length of the CDR3 is 12 residues. In germline, CDR1 is SGHDN, CDR2 FVKESK. V gave up 4 bases and J gave up 3 bases, with 6 bases separating them. The CDR3 DNA is TGTGCCAGCAGCCGAGGAGACTATGGCTACACCTTC. Its protein is CASSRGDYGYTF.

The table lists this clone with a few counts. This chain joins TRBV4-2 and TRBJ1-2, with TRBD1 matching over 8 bases. Germline V CDR1 and CDR2: LGHNA, YNFKEQ. J lost 2 bases, V lost 4 bases, and 6 bases had no gene match. This CDR3 has 15 residues. CDR3 in amino acids: CASSPGQATNYGYTF. In DNA form, the CDR3 reads TGTGCCAGCAGCCCGGGACAGGCAACGAACTATGGCTACACCTTC.

Here the CDR3 reads CASSRLAAAGELFF. CDR3 bases: TGTGCCAGCAGTCGACTAGCGGCTGCCGGGGAGCTGTTTTTT. The rearrangement uses TRBV14 and TRBJ2-2, with 9 positions matching TRBD2. Germline CDR1 reads SGHDN; CDR2 reads FVKESK. V shed 6 bases and J 6 bases; nucleotides not matched to a gene: 5. This CDR3 has 14 amino acids.

The V call is TRBV5-6, the J call TRBJ2-5; TRBD1 agrees at 8 bases. Germline CDR1 reads SGHDT; CDR2 reads YYEEEE. V lost 5 bases, J lost 5 bases, and 8 bases stayed unmatched. The CDR3 runs to 14 residues. The CDR3 reads CASSLQGVEETQYF. In DNA, the CDR3 is TGTGCCAGCAGTTTACAGGGGGTGGAGGAGACCCAGTACTTC.

The chain carries TRBV7-3 and TRBJ1-5; maybe TRBD1 (6 bases). With 0 bases removed from V and 3 bases from J, the gap between germline ends came to 9 bases. There are 15 residues in the CDR3. Germline V lookup: CDR1 SGHTA, CDR2 FQGTGA. CDR3: CASSLTGQNNQPQHF. The CDR3 DNA sequence: TGTGCCAGCAGCTTAACCGGACAGAACAATCAGCCCCAGCATTTT.

This chain uses TRBV6-5 with TRBJ1-2; the D gene is possibly TRBD1 (6 bases). The CDR3 consists of 14 residues. V was pared by 6 bases and J by 8 bases, with 19 bases between. Germline V gene sequence: CDR1 MNHEY, CDR2 SVGAGI. The CDR3 nucleotides are TGTGCCAGCAGCCAAGACAGGCCCCTAGGAGGCTACACCTTC. It encodes CASSQDRPLGGYTF.

The count of this clone is one. The rearrangement joins TRBV27 to TRBJ2-3; 7 nucleotides match TRBD1. Germline trimming cut 5 bases from V and 4 bases from J; bases unmatched to any gene: 15. In germline, CDR1 is MNHEY, CDR2 SMNVEV (reference sequence). The CDR3 is 17 amino acids. The CDR3 loop reads CASSGFGQGVGADTQYF. Written as DNA, the CDR3 is TGTGCCAGCAGTGGATTTGGGCAGGGGGTTGGAGCAGATACGCAGTATTTT.

The chain links TRBV5-6 to TRBJ2-2; 12 positions agree with TRBD2. The length of the CDR3 is 17 residues. J was trimmed by 7 bases and V by 2 bases; bases with no gene match: 9. Germline V CDR1 and CDR2: SGHDT, YYEEEE. CDR3 sequence: CASSFSWTSGDVGELFF. The CDR3 DNA follows: TGTGCCAGCAGCTTCTCCTGGACTAGCGGGGATGTCGGGGAGCTGTTTTTT. Full variable domain (rest looked up from reference TRBV5-6 and TRBJ2-2): DAGVTQSPTHLIKTRGQQVTLRCSPKSGHDTVSWYQQALGQGPQFIFQYYEEEERQRGNFPDRFSGHQFPNYSSELNVNALLLGDSALYLCASSFSWTSGDVGELFFGEGSRLTVL.

The V call is TRBV7-6, the J call TRBJ2-7; D gene ambiguous. There are 13 residues in the CDR3. CDR1 SGHVS and CDR2 FNYEAQ come from the germline V gene. The V and J ends lost 5 bases and 2 bases respectively, with 10 bases between them. The CDR3 reads CASSPSEAYEQYF. The DNA of the CDR3 is TGTGCCAGCAGCCCTAGTGAGGCCTACGAGCAGTACTTC.